Shown below are 17 T cell receptor beta chains from a single sample sequenced in a study of blood T cell repertoires in COVID-19. Some clones are missing from TCRdb's copy, which holds only in-frame ones; the method was immunoSEQ multiplex PCR. The sample has more than 110,000 clones, about 77% seen once; the top ten hold 9% to 10%. The sequenced sample consisted of peripheral blood. The source of these receptors is a woman aged 50 to 65 with active or convalescent COVID-19.

V gene TRBV6-4 combines with J gene TRBJ1-5, with D tentatively TRBD1 (6 bases). CDR1 and CDR2 (germline): MRHNA, SNTAGT. The CDR3 runs 13 residues. V lost 5 bases and J lost 1, with 6 bases in between. CDR3 in DNA: TGTGCCAGCAGTCAGGGGAGCAATCAGCCCCAGCATTTT. Translation: CASSQGSNQPQHF.

The V call is TRBV28, the J call TRBJ1-2; D might be TRBD1 (5 bases). V was clipped by 7 bases and J by 4 bases, with 13 bases between them. Germline lookup yields CDR1 MDHEN and CDR2 SYDVKM. The length of the CDR3 is 13 residues. CDR3 in amino acids: CASTRGGTYGYTF. The CDR3 region has the DNA TGTGCCAGCACCCGGGGGGGGACCTATGGCTACACCTTC.

The V and J genes are TRBV23-1 and TRBJ1-6, with D maybe TRBD1 (5 bases). TRBV23-1 is recorded as an ORF, its role being uncertain. The CDR3 is 17 amino acids. Deletions cut 7 bases from V and 3 bases from J, with 19 bases between. The CDR3 is CASTPTGGRDYNSPLHF. In DNA, the CDR3 is TGCGCCAGCACCCCCACGGGGGGACGGGACTATAATTCACCCCTCCACTTT.

The CDR3 spells CATEEGASKNIQYF. The CDR3 DNA reads TGTGCCACCGAGGAAGGGGCTTCTAAAAACATTCAGTACTTC. The V call is TRBV2, the J call TRBJ2-4; weak D call: TRBD1 (5 bases). CDR3 size: 14 residues. Trimming shortened V by 10 bases and J by 4 bases, and 17 bases separated the two germline ends. Germline V gives CDR1 SNHLY, CDR2 FYNNEI.

Details on this clone: A much larger clone differs from this one at a single base, so this may be a read error. The chain joins TRBV4-1 to TRBJ1-4, with 7 bases aligning to TRBD1. This CDR3 has 13 amino acids. Germline lookup yields CDR1 MGHRA and CDR2 YSYEKL. CDR3 nucleotide sequence: TGCCCCAGCACACGACAGGGAGGCGAAAAACTGTTTTTT. Amino acid sequence: CPSTRQGGEKLFF.

The chain recombines TRBV10-3 with TRBJ1-1, with unresolved D. The CDR3 length is 15 residues. V was clipped by 4 bases and J by 8 bases, with 20 bases between them. The V gene's germline CDR1 is ENHRY and CDR2 SYGVKD. CDR3 sequence reads: CAISGSPSSVGEAFF. Written as DNA, the CDR3 is TGTGCCATCAGTGGATCCCCTAGCTCGGTCGGGGAAGCTTTCTTT.

The chain combines TRBV4-3 with TRBJ2-7, with a possible D match to TRBD2 (6 bases). Trimming took off 0 bases at V and 0 bases at J, with 12 bases between the two ends. CDR3 length equals 16 residues. CDR1 LGHNA and CDR2 YSLEER come from the germline V gene. The CDR3: CASSQDEAGSSYEQYF. CDR3 nucleotide sequence: TGCGCCAGCAGCCAAGATGAGGCGGGAAGCTCCTACGAGCAGTACTTC.

The chain is built from TRBV9 and TRBJ2-3; 7 bases align to TRBD2. CDR1 and CDR2 (germline): SGDLS, YYNGEE. Unmatched junction bases numbered 8, after V lost 0 bases and J lost 7 bases. This CDR3 is built from 15 residues. The CDR3: CASSVGVAGPNTQYF. Here the CDR3 DNA reads TGTGCCAGCAGCGTAGGAGTAGCGGGTCCCAATACGCAGTATTTT. Full variable domain (outside the CDR3, taken from reference TRBV9 and TRBJ2-3): DSGVTQTPKHLITATGQRVTLRCSPRSGDLSVYWYQQSLDQGLQFLIQYYNGEERAKGNILERFSAQQFPDLHSELNLSSLELGDSALYFCASSVGVAGPNTQYFGPGTRLTVL.

The chain recombines TRBV4-2 with TRBJ2-1, with unresolved D. The germline gives CDR1 LGHNA, CDR2 YNFKEQ. Trimming shortened V by 0 bases and J by 16 bases, and 13 bases separated the two germline ends. The CDR3 runs 12 residues. The CDR3 spells CASSQDQIGYFF. In DNA form, the CDR3 reads TGTGCCAGCAGCCAAGATCAAATCGGGTATTTCTTC.

The rearrangement links TRBV4-2 to TRBJ1-2; 7 nucleotides match TRBD1. The CDR3 extends over 15 amino acids. The ends lost 2 bases at V and 4 bases at J; junction bases unmatched: 7. Germline-derived CDR1 and CDR2 are LGHNA and YNFKEQ. CDR3 sequence: CASSQPDRVIYGYTF. CDR3 bases: TGTGCCAGCAGCCAACCCGACAGGGTGATCTATGGCTACACCTTC.

The rearrangement joins TRBV28 to TRBJ1-5, with D possibly matching TRBD1 (5 bases). In germline, CDR1 is MDHEN, CDR2 SYDVKM. Trimming took 6 bases from V and 0 from J, leaving 12 bases between them. The CDR3 has 15 residues. As DNA, the CDR3 is TGTGCCAGCAGGGGGGGAGGGTCTAGCAATCAGCCCCAGCATTTT. Its translation is CASRGGGSSNQPQHF.

V and J are TRBV19 and TRBJ1-1, with TRBD1 identical over 8 bases. Germline values: CDR1 LNHDA, CDR2 SQIVND (reference sequence). The CDR3 runs 16 residues. The J segment lost 1 base and the V segment lost 3 bases, leaving 7 bases of the junction unmatched. CDR3 coding DNA: TGTGCCAGTAGTATTGGATACAGGGGGACGAACACTGAAGCTTTCTTT. Protein product: CASSIGYRGTNTEAFF.

The V and J genes are TRBV27 and TRBJ2-7, with TRBD2 matching 9 bases. Germline CDR1 MNHEY, CDR2 SMNVEV (reference sequence). CDR3 length: 14 amino acids. The V gene end was trimmed by 4 bases and the J gene end by 6 bases; junction bases not matched to a gene: 7. This chain's CDR3 is CASSSIAGVSEQYF. In DNA form, the CDR3 reads TGTGCCAGCAGTTCAATAGCGGGAGTTTCCGAGCAGTACTTC.

As for this clone: Other DNA sequences in this sample translate to the same CDR3. CDR3 region: CASSRDRGNEKLFF. CDR3 DNA sequence: TGTGCCAGCAGCCGGGACAGGGGTAATGAAAAACTGTTTTTT. The chain links TRBV7-9 to TRBJ1-4; 10 nucleotides agree with TRBD1. V was clipped by 5 bases and J by 4 bases; unmatched bases: 1. Germline values: CDR1 SEHNR, CDR2 FQNEAQ (reference sequence). This CDR3 has 14 amino acids.

The CDR3 DNA reads TGCGCCAGCAGTACCGGGACAGCCTTCTCTGGGGCCAACGTCCTGACTTTC. Translating gives CASSTGTAFSGANVLTF. This chain connects TRBV10-2 to TRBJ2-6; 7 bases match TRBD1. The CDR3 covers 17 residues. Trimming removed 5 bases from V and 0 bases from J; junction bases left unmatched: 7. Germline CDR1 is WSHSY and CDR2 is SAAADI.

The chain uses TRBV20-1 and TRBJ1-5; 11 positions match TRBD1. After removal of 3 bases from V and 4 bases from J, the junction contained 5 bases not matched to a gene. The CDR3 has 15 residues. Germline V CDR1 and CDR2: DFQATT, SNEGSKA (reference sequence). The CDR3 spells CSASRGQGANQPQHF. The CDR3 nucleotides are TGCAGTGCTAGTCGAGGACAGGGGGCAAATCAGCCCCAGCATTTT.

V and J are TRBV7-2 and TRBJ2-7; TRBD2 matches 11 bases. CDR1 and CDR2 (germline): SGHTA, FQGNSA. V lost 5 bases, J lost 7 bases, and 7 bases stayed unmatched. The CDR3 sequence is 14 residues long. This CDR3 is CASSPQLAGAEQYF. In nucleotides, the CDR3 is TGTGCCAGCAGCCCCCAACTAGCGGGGGCTGAGCAGTACTTC.